The clone carrying this T cell receptor beta chain was seen only a few times. What it binds is not known. The germline V and J ends were trimmed by 3 bases and 8 bases, with 14 bases remaining between them. CDR1 is SGDLS and CDR2 is YYNGEE in the germline V gene. The CDR3 covers 13 residues. Investigators prepared the TCR beta libraries by applying iRepertoire HTBI primers and Arm-PCR of CDR3 regions. TCRdb recomputed calls from the multiplex PCR reads with MiXCR, one row per CDR3 protein. The top ten clones hold about a sixth of a sample with about 460,000 distinct CDR3 sequences, approximately 14% of them seen once. The record originates from a study of regulatory T cells in long-lasting Graves disease. General study points: Clonotypes that were public and shared totalled around 2,700 in persistent patients versus 750 to 1,000 in new patients.

Indicated time point: newly diagnosed GD, antithyroid drugs for less than 3 months. PBMC-extracted RNA yielded the TCR library. From an endocrinology department in Xi'an, China, came the patients. The sample also formed part of further work on T cells in Graves' hyperthyroidism and ophthalmopathy. That paper notes: The primer set for the first-round RT-PCR of the TCR CDR3 was HTBI.

The V call is TRBV9, the J call TRBJ1-2; a possible D gene is TRBD1 (5 bases). The source of this sequence is a woman in her fifties or sixties with Graves disease. Source: peripheral blood mononuclear cells (PBMCs), taken at new diagnosis, from a patient treated with antithyroid drugs. Here the CDR3 reads CASSDLSTDGYTF. DNA of the CDR3: TGTGCCAGCAGCGACCTGTCGACAGACGGCTACACCTTC.